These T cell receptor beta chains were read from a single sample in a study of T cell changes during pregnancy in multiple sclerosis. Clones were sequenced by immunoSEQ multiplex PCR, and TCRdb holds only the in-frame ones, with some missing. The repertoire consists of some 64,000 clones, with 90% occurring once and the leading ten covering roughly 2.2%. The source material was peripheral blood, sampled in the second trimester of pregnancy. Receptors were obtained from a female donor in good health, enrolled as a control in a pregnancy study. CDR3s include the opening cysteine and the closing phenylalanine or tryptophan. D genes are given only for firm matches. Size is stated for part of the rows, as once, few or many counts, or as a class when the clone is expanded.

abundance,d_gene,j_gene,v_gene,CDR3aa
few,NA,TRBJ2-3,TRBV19,CASSIRTGTDTQYF
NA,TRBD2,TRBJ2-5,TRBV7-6,CASRGGEETQYF
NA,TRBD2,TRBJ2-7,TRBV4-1,CASSPWATGGPYEQYF
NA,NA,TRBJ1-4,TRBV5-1,CASSPQASNEKLFF
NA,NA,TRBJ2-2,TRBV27,CASISTGLAINTGELFF
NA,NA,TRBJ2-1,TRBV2,CASRERSYNEQFF
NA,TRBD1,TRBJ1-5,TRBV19,CASSIRDRNQPQHF
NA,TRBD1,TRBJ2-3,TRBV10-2,CASSEWQGADTQYF
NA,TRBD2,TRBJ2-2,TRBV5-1,CASSRTSGNAGELFF
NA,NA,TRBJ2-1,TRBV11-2,CASSLEGGTYNEQFF
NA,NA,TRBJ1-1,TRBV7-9,CASSLSTGQRTEAFF
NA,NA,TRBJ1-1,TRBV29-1,CSVDRVLVTEAFF
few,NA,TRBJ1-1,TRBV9,CASSSEEGTEAFF
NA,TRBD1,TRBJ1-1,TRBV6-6,CASRPNTGGTEAFF
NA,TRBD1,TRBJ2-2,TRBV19,CASRFHVRDRGTGELFF
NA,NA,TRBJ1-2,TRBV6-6,CASSSGLNYGYTF
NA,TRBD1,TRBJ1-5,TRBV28,CASSPTSGQGAQPQHF
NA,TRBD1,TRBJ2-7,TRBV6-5,CASSQTGDEQYF
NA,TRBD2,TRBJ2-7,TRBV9,CASSSGLAGAYEQYF
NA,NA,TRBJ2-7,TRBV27,CASSWGGPVEQYF
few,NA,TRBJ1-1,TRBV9,CASSSQGHLSEAFF
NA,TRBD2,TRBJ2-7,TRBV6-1,CASTPGLAAYEQYF
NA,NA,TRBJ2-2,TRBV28,CASSSERVHGELFF
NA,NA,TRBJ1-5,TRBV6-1,CASSRYSNQPQHF
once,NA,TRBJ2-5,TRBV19,CASAERSTGKQETQYF